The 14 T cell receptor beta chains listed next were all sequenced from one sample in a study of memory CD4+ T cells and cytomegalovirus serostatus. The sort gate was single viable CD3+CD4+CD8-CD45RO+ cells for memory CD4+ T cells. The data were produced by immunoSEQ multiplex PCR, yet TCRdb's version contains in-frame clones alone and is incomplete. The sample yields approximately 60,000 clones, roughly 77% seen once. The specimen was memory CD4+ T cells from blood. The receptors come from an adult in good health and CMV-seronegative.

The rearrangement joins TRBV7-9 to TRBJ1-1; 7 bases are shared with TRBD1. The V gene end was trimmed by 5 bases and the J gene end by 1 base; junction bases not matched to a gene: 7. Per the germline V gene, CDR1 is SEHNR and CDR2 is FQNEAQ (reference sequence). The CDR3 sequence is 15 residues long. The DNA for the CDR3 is TGTGCCAGCAGCCCACAGGGGAAGAGGAACACTGAAGCTTTCTTT. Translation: CASSPQGKRNTEAFF.

The CDR3 region has the DNA TGTGCCAGCAGCTTAGAGAGGAAGGACAGGAACAATGATAGGGGCAATCAGCCCCAGCATTTT. As protein: CASSLERKDRNNDRGNQPQHF. The rearrangement links TRBV7-8 to TRBJ1-5; 7 bases agree with TRBD1. There are 21 residues in the CDR3. Germline V gives CDR1 SGHVS, CDR2 FQNEAQ. The V segment lost 1 base and the J segment 2 bases; nucleotides outside the gene matches: 20. Together with reference TRBV7-8 and TRBJ1-5, the CDR3 gives the full variable domain: GAGVSQSPRYKVAKRGQDVALRCDPISGHVSLFWYQQALGQGPEFLTYFQNEAQLDKSGLPSDRFFAERPEGSVSTLKIQRTQQEDSAVYLCASSLERKDRNNDRGNQPQHFGDGTRLSIL.

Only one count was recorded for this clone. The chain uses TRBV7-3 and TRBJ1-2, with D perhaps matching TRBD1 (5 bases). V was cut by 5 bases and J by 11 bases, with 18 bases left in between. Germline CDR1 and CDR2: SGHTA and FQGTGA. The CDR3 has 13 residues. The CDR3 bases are TGTGCCAGCAGCCCAGAGGGACCTGGCGGGTACACCTTC. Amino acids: CASSPEGPGGYTF.

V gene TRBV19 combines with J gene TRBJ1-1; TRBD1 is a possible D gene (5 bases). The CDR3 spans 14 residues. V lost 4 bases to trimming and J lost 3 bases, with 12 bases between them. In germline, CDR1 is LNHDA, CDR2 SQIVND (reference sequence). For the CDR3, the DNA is TGTGCCAGTAGTACAGGGTTGGGGTACACTGAAGCTTTCTTT. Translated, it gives CASSTGLGYTEAFF.

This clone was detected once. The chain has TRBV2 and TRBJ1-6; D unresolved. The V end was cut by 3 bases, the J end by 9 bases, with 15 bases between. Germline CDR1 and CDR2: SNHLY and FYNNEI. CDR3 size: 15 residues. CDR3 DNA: TGTGCCAGCAGTGATAAGGACTTGGTTTCTTCACCCCTCCACTTT. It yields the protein CASSDKDLVSSPLHF. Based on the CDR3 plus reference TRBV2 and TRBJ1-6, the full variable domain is EPEVTQTPSHQVTQMGQEVILRCVPISNHLYFYWYRQILGQKVEFLVSFYNNEISEKSEIFDDQFSVERPDGSNFTLKIRSTKLEDSAMYFCASSDKDLVSSPLHFGNGTRLTVT.

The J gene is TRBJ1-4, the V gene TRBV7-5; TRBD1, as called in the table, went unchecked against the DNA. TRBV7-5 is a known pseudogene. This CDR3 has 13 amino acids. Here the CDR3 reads CARSRGTVEKLFF. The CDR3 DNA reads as TGTGCCAGAAGCCGTGGGACAGTTGAAAAACTGTTTTTT.

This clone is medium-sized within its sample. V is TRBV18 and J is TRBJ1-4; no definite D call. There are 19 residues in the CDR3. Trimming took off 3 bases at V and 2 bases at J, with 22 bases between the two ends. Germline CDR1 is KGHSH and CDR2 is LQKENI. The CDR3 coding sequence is TGTGCCAGCTCACCCGGGCCGCGATCCAGTTTTGGGACTAATGAAAAACTGTTTTTT. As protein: CASSPGPRSSFGTNEKLFF.

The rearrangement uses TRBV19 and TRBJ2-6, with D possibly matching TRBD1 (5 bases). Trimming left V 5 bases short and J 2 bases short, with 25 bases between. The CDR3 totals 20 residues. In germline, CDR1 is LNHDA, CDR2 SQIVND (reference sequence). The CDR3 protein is CASSLRFDSQERPGANVLTF. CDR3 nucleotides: TGTGCCAGTAGTTTAAGGTTCGACAGTCAAGAAAGGCCTGGGGCCAACGTCCTGACTTTC.

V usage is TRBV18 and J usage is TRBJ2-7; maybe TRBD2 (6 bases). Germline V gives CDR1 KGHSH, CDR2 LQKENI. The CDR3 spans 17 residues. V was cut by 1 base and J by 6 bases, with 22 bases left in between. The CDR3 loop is CASSPQRPGELVLEQYF. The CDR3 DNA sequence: TGTGCCAGCTCACCACAACGCCCGGGGGAGTTAGTCCTCGAGCAGTACTTC.

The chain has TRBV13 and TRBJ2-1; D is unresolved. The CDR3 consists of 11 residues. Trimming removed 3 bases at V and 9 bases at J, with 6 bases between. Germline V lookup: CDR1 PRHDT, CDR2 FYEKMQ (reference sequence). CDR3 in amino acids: CASSFRFEQFF. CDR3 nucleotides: TGTGCCAGCAGCTTCAGGTTTGAGCAGTTCTTC.

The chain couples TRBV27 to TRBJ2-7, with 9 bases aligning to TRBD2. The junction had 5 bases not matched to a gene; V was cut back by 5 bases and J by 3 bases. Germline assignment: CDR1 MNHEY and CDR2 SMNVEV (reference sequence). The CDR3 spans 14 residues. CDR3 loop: CASSLIAGVYEQYF. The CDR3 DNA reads TGTGCCAGCAGTCTCATAGCGGGAGTCTACGAGCAGTACTTC.

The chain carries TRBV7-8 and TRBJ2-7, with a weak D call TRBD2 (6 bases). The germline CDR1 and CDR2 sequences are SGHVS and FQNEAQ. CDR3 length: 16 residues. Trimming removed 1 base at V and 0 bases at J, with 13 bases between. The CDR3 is CASSLVGGATSYEQYF. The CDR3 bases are TGTGCCAGCAGCTTAGTTGGCGGGGCAACCTCCTACGAGCAGTACTTC.

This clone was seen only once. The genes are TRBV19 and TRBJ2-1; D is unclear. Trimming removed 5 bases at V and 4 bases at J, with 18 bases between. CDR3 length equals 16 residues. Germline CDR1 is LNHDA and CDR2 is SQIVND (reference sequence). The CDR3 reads CASSAYSLPGYNEQFF. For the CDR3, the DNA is TGTGCCAGTAGTGCCTACAGCCTCCCCGGGTACAATGAGCAGTTCTTC. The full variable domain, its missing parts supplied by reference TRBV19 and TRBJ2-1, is DGGITQSPKYLFRKEGQNVTLSCEQNLNHDAMYWYRQDPGQGLRLIYYSQIVNDFQKGDIAEGYSVSREKKESFPLTVTSAQKNPTAFYLCASSAYSLPGYNEQFFGPGTRLTVL.

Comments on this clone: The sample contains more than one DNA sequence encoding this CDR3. CDR3 nucleotides: TGTGCCACCAGCAGAGGAGGGGGTAGCAATCAGCCCCAGCATTTT. Amino acid sequence: CATSRGGGSNQPQHF. The chain uses TRBV15 and TRBJ1-5; D is perhaps TRBD1 (6 bases). Germline V gives CDR1 LNHNV, CDR2 YYDKDF (reference sequence). The CDR3 totals 15 residues. Trimming removed 1 base from V and 0 bases from J, with 7 bases in between.